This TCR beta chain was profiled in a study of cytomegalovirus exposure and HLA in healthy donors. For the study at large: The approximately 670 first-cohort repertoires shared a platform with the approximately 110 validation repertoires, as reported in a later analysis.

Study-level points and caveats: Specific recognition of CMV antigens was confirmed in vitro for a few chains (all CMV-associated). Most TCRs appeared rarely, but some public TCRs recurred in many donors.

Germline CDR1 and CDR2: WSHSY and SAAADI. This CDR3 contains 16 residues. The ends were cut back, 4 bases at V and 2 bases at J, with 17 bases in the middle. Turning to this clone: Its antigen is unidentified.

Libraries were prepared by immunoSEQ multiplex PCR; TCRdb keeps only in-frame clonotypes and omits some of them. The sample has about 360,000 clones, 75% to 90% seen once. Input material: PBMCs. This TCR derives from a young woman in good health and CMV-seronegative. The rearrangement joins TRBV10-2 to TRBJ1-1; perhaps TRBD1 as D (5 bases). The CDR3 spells CASSVLWGGSNTEAFF. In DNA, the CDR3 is TGCGCCAGCAGTGTCCTGTGGGGCGGTTCAAACACTGAAGCTTTCTTT.